This T cell receptor beta chain was recorded in a study of blood T cell repertoires in COVID-19. Overall study: T cells, B-cell-depleted T cells, or PBMCs provided the cDNA or gDNA that served as material.

As originally analysed: Quantification of nucleated cells was approximated via reference gene primer amplification. Measured with immunoSEQ multiplex PCR; TCRdb has only the in-frame clones, and not every one. For V, J and clone size, that table is used; D and trimming come from the DNA. The repertoire holds 150,000 or so clones, with approximately 80% as singletons. The TCR was taken from a human donor in a cohort sampled during active COVID-19. What was sequenced was peripheral blood.

The CDR3 region is CASSSRQGWGYTF. CDR3 bases: TGCGCCAGCAGCTCACGCCAGGGTTGGGGCTACACCTTC. The chain couples TRBV10-2 to TRBJ1-2, with TRBD1 as a possible D gene (5 bases). The V gene's germline CDR1 is WSHSY and CDR2 SAAADI. Trimming pared 6 bases from V and 8 bases from J, leaving 16 bases between. The length of the CDR3 is 13 residues.